Detailed here is one T cell receptor (beta chain). The CDR3 sequence is 15 residues long. V was trimmed by 11 bases and J by 8 bases, leaving 24 bases between them. The germline V gene has CDR1 SNHLY and CDR2 FYNNEI. These data come from a study of cytomegalovirus exposure and HLA in healthy donors. Researchers ran the PCR with 60 Vbeta and 13 Jbeta primers. Only in-frame clones appear in the TCRdb table, and some are missing; sequencing was by immunoSEQ multiplex PCR. This table holds 150,000 or so clones, 60% to 85% found once. Sequenced sample: PBMCs. J is TRBJ1-4 and V is TRBV2; D might be TRBD1 (5 bases). This sequence originates from a man aged 40-49 years in good health and CMV-seropositive. CDR3 in DNA: TGTGCCCACAAAGGGCCCGACGGGGCGGGGGAAAAACTGTTTTTT. It translates to CAHKGPDGAGEKLFF.